This TCR beta chain stems from a study of T cell responses to AZD1222 COVID-19 vaccine. CDR1 LGHDT and CDR2 YNNKEL come from the germline V gene (reference sequence). The CDR3 totals 13 residues. With 1 base removed from V and 7 bases from J, the gap between germline ends came to 8 bases. TCRdb's table, derived via immunoSEQ multiplex PCR, lists solely in-frame clones and lacks some. Of under 150,000 clones in the sample, roughly 92% were seen once. With regard to this clone: The antigen remains unidentified.

Study results and caveats: AZD1222 recipients seropositive at baseline numbered only five or six. In a largely white British group with more females than males, clonal diversity was possibly underestimated.

The source material was peripheral blood, sampled 28 days after the second AZD1222 dose. V usage is TRBV3-1 (or the pseudogene TRBV3-2) and J usage is TRBJ1-3, with D tentatively TRBD1 (5 bases). This clonotype originated in an adult who received the AZD1222 COVID-19 vaccine. The CDR3 sequence is CASSQGQWNTIYF. The CDR3 DNA follows: TGTGCCAGCAGCCAAGGACAGTGGAACACCATATATTTT.